The T cell receptor beta chain described here comes from a study of PD-1 blockade in classical Hodgkin lymphoma. Study conclusions and caveats: Patients who began taking nivolumab under 1 year after ASCT were left out. Relapsed/refractory patients reportedly had lower baseline diversity than newly diagnosed patients. Partial responders and progressors had significantly lower baseline TCR diversity.

Trimming took 0 bases from V and 0 from J; bases not matched to a gene: 7. This CDR3 is built from 19 residues. Per the germline V gene, CDR1 is LGHNA and CDR2 is YSLEER. The assay was immunoSEQ multiplex PCR, and TCRdb's table has in-frame clones only and misses some. The data show 75,000 to 95,000 clones, with more than 80% seen just once and about 18% held by the top ten. Regarding this clone: Its specificity is unknown.

Time point described: cycle 4 day 1 (C4D1), after more than 5 weeks of nivolumab. In every patient, relapse followed autologous stem cell transplantation, while exposure to brentuximab vedotin differed. Patients showed best responses of complete response, partial response or progressive disease. This sequence was found in a human donor with classical Hodgkin lymphoma. The genes are TRBV4-3 and TRBJ2-2, with 10 positions matching TRBD2. Sample: peripheral blood mononuclear cells (PBMCs), taken before the fourth cycle of nivolumab. The CDR3 here is CASSQDLLAGVSNTGELFF. The CDR3 DNA reads as TGCGCCAGCAGCCAAGATCTCCTAGCGGGAGTGTCGAACACCGGGGAGCTGTTTTTT.